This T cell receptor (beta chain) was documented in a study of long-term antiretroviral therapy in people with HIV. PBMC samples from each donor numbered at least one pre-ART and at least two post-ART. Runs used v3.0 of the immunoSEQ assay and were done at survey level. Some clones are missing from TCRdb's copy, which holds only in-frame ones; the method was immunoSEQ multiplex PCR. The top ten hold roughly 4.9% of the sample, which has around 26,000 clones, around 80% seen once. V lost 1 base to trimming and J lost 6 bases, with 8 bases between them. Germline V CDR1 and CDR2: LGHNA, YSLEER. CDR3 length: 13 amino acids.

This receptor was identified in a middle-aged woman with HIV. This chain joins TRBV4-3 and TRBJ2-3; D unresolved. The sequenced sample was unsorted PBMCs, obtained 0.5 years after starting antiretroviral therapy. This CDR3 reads CASSQGSMDTQYF. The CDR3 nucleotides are TGCGCCAGCAGCCAAGGATCGATGGATACGCAGTATTTT.